This T cell receptor beta chain stems from a study of T cell responses to AZD1222 COVID-19 vaccine. Study-wide findings and caveats: Spike was spanned by vaccine-associated CD4 TCRs, with dominance at 160-218 and 743-854. Researchers took repertoire samples only after the peak T cell response had come.

This table comes from immunoSEQ multiplex PCR, and its TCRdb copy is limited to in-frame clones, with some not included. This table holds approximately 190,000 clones, approximately 90% found once. Concerning this clone itself: Its matching antigen is unknown.

The length of the CDR3 is 17 residues. Germline assignment: CDR1 SNHLY and CDR2 FYNNEI. V gave up 3 bases and J gave up 0 bases, with 16 bases separating them. The source material was peripheral blood, sampled on day 0 of AZD1222 vaccination. The chain has TRBV2 and TRBJ2-3; no clear D. The TCR sequence derives from an adult in good health. The CDR3 loop is CASSDPRQQTSTDTQYF. The CDR3 nucleotides are TGTGCCAGCAGTGACCCTCGGCAGCAGACTAGCACAGATACGCAGTATTTT.